The entry below describes one T cell receptor (beta chain). The antigen is not known. These data originate in a study of identical twins. General study findings and limits: Beta clonotypes that were abundant in cord blood contained fewer insertions, a pattern absent from memory repertoires. Models came in too low on out-of-frame TCR alpha sharing in monozygotic twins.

Using its own MiXCR run on the 5' RACE reads, TCRdb lists one record per CDR3 protein. The sample holds 450,000 or so distinct CDR3 sequences, 20% to 25% seen once. The V and J ends lost 9 bases and 4 bases respectively, with 13 bases between them. The CDR3 is made up of 12 amino acids. Germline assignment: CDR1 MNHEY and CDR2 SVGAGI. These sequences were also reported in another study, on T cells expressing NK-cell markers. This second study says: Beta-chain profiling covered CD3+CD56+NKG2C+, CD3+CD56+NKG2C- and CD3+CD56-NKG2C+ sorted subsets. Also leading the CD3+CD56-NKG2C+ fraction in a handful of donors were these clonotypes.

Sample: CD4+ T cells sorted from blood. The sequence was obtained from a young woman in good health. The rearrangement joins TRBV6-5 to TRBJ2-7; D unresolved. The CDR3 here is CASGWNQYEQYF. The CDR3 DNA sequence: TGTGCCAGTGGGTGGAACCAATACGAGCAGTACTTC.